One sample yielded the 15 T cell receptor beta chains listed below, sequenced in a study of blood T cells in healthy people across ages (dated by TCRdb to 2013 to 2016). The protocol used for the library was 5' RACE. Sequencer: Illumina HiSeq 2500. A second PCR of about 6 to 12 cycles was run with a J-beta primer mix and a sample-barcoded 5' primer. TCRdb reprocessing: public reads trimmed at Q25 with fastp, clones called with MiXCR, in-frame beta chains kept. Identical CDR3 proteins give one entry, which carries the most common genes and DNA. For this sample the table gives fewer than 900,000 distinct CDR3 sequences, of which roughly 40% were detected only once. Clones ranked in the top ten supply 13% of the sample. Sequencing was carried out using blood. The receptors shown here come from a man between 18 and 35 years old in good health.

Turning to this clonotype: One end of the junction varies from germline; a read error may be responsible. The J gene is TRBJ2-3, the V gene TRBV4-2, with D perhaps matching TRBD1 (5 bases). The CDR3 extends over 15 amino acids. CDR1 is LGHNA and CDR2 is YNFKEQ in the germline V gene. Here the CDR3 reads CASSQETALTGTQYF. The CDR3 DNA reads TGTGCCAGCAGCCAAGAGACAGCTCTCACAGGTACGCAGTATTTT.

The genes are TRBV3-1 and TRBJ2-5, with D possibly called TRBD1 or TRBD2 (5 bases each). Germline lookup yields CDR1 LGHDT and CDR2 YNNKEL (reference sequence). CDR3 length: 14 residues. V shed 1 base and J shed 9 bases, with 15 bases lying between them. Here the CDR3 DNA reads TGTGCCAGCAGCCAAGGAGGGACCATGGGGGCCCAGTACTTC. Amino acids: CASSQGGTMGAQYF.

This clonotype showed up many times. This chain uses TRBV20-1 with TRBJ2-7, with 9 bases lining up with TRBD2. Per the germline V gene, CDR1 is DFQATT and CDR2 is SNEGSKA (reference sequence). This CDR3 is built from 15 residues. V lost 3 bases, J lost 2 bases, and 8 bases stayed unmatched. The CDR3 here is CSARGLAGDTYEQYF. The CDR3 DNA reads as TGCAGTGCTAGGGGTTTAGCGGGGGATACCTACGAGCAGTACTTC.

The CDR3 loop reads CASSLSGGEAEAFF. The CDR3 DNA reads TGTGCCAGCAGTTTGTCGGGGGGCGAGGCTGAAGCTTTCTTT. The V and J genes are TRBV12-3 or TRBV12-4 and TRBJ1-1; D may be TRBD1 (6 bases). The V gene lost 3 bases and the J gene lost 6 bases, with 14 bases spanning the gap. The CDR3 covers 14 residues.

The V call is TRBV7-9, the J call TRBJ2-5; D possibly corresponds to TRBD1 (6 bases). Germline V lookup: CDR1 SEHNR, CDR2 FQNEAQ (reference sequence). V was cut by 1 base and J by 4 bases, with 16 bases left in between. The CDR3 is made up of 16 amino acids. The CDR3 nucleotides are TGTGCCAGCAGCTTAGTCTTGGACAGACTCCGAGAGACCCAGTACTTC. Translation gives CASSLVLDRLRETQYF.

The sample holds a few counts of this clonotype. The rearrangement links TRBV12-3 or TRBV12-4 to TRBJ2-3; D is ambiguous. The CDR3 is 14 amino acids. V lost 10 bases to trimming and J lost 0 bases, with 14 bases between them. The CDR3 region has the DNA TGTGCCATTTCGAGTGGAGTCAGCACAGATACGCAGTATTTT. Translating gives CAISSGVSTDTQYF.

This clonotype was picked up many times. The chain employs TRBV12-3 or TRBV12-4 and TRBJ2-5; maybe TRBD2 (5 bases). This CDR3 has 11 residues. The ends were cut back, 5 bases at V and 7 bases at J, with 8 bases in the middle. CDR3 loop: CASSAAGTQYF. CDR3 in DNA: TGTGCCAGCAGTGCCGCGGGGACCCAGTACTTC.

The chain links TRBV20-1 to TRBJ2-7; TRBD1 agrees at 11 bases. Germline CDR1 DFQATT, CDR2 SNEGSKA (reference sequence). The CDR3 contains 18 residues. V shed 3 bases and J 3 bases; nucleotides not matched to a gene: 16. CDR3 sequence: CSARGEGQGALSFYEQYF. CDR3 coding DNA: TGCAGTGCTAGGGGGGAAGGACAGGGGGCTTTGAGTTTCTACGAGCAGTACTTC.

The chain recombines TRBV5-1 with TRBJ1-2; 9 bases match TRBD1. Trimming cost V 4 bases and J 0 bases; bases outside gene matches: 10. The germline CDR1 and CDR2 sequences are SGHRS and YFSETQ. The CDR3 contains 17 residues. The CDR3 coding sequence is TGCGCCAGCAGCCCGATGTCCGGGACAGGGACTAACTATGGCTACACCTTC. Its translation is CASSPMSGTGTNYGYTF.

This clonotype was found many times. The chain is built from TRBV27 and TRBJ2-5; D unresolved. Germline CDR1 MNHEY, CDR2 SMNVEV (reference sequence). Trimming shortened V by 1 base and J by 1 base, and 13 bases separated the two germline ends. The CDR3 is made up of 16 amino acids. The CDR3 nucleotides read TGTGCCAGCAGTTTATGGCCAAAGTCTCCCCAAGAGACCCAGTACTTC. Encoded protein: CASSLWPKSPQETQYF.

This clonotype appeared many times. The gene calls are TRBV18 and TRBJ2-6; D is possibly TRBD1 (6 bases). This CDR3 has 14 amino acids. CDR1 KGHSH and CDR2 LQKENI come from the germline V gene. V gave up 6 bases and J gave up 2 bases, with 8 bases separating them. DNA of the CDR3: TGTGCCAGCTCCCAGGGGACTGGGGCCAACGTCCTGACTTTC. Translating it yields CASSQGTGANVLTF.

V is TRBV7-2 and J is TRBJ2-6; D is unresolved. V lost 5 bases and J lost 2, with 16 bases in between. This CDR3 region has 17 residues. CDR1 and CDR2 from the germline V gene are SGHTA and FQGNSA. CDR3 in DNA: TGTGCCAGCAGCCGAGGACCACTTTCTACTGGGGCCAACGTCCTGACTTTC. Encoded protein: CASSRGPLSTGANVLTF.

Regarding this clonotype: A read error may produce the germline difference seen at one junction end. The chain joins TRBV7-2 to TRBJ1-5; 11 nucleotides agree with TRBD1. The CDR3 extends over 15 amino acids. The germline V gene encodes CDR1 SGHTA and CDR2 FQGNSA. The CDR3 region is CASSPGQGAGQLQHF. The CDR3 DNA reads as TGTGCCAGCAGCCCCGGACAGGGGGCAGGACAGCTCCAGCATTTT.

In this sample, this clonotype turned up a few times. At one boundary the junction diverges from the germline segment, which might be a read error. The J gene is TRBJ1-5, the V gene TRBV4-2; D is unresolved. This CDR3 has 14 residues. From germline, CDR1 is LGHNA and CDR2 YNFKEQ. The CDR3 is CASSQDLSKQPQHF. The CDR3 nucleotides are TGTGCCAGCAGCCAAGATTTGAGCAAGCAGCCCCAGCATTTT.

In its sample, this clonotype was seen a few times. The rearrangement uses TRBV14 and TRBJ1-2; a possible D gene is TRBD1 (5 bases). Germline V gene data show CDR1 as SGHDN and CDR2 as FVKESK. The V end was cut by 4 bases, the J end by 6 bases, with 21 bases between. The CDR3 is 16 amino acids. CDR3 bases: TGTGCCAGCAGCCCCCCATGGGGGGTGGATCTAGATGGCTACACCTTC. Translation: CASSPPWGVDLDGYTF.